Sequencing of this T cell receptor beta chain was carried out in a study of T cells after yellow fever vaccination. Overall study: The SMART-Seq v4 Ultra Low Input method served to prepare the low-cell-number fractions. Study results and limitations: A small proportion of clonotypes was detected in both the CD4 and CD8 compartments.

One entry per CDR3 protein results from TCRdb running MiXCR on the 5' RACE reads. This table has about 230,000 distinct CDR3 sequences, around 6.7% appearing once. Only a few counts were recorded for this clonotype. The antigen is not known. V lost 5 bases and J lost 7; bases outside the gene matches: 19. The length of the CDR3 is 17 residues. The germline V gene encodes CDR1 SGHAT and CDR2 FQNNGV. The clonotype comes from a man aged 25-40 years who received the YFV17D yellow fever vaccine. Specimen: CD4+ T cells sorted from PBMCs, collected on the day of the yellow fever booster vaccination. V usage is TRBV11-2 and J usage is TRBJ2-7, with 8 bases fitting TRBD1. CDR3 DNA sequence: TGTGCCAGCAGCCTGATGGTGGGACAGGCCGGTATTAGGGAGCAGTACTTC. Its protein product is CASSLMVGQAGIREQYF. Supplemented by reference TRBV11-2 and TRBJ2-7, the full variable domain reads EAGVAQSPRYKIIEKRQSVAFWCNPISGHATLYWYQQILGQGPKLLIQFQNNGVVDDSQLPKDRFSAERLKGVDSTLKIQPAKLEDSAVYLCASSLMVGQAGIREQYFGPGTRLTVT.